Shown below are 22 T cell receptor beta chains from a single sample sequenced in a study of PD-1 blockade in mismatch repair-deficient tumors. This table comes from immunoSEQ multiplex PCR, and its TCRdb copy is limited to in-frame clones, with some not included. This table holds 60,000 to 65,000 clones, about nine tenths found once. The sample consisted of peripheral blood, taken 52 weeks after starting pembrolizumab. The origin of the receptors is an adult with mismatch repair-deficient cancer.

The chain has TRBV28 and TRBJ2-7, with 8 bases aligning to TRBD1. The CDR3 has 15 amino acids. CDR1 is MDHEN, CDR2 SYDVKM, per germline. J lost 4 bases, V lost 8 bases, and 13 bases had no gene match. The CDR3 DNA reads as TGTGCCAGCGGTGCTCGAACAGGGGGGTTGTACGAGCAGTACTTC. Its translation is CASGARTGGLYEQYF.

This clone was observed a few times. V and J are TRBV6-5 and TRBJ2-7; TRBD2 matches 11 bases. CDR3 length: 14 residues. Germline values: CDR1 MNHEY, CDR2 SVGAGI. The ends lost 6 bases at V and 3 bases at J; junction bases unmatched: 4. CDR3 nucleotides: TGTGCCAGCAGCCCCGGACTAGCGGGCTACGAGCAGTACTTC. This sequence encodes CASSPGLAGYEQYF.

The rearrangement links TRBV5-6 to TRBJ2-5, with 11 nucleotides matching TRBD1. With V trimmed by 2 bases and J by 4 bases, 4 bases remained unmatched. The germline gives CDR1 SGHDT, CDR2 YYEEEE. CDR3 size: 15 residues. The CDR3 protein is CASSFSGTGGETQYF. Here the CDR3 DNA reads TGTGCCAGCAGCTTCTCCGGGACAGGGGGAGAGACCCAGTACTTC.

DNA of the CDR3: TGCGCCAGCAGCCAAGAATTCAGGGAGGAGGAGACCCAGTACTTC. Residues: CASSQEFREEETQYF. V and J are TRBV4-3 and TRBJ2-5, with TRBD2 as a possible D gene (6 bases). Trimming pared 0 bases from V and 5 bases from J, leaving 13 bases between. Germline V gene sequence: CDR1 LGHNA, CDR2 YSLEER. The CDR3 consists of 15 residues.

V gene TRBV4-1 combines with J gene TRBJ2-7; no clear D. The CDR3 totals 14 residues. Trimming removed 5 bases from V and 4 bases from J, with 15 bases in between. Germline V CDR1 and CDR2: MGHRA, YSYEKL. CDR3 in DNA: TGCGCCAGCAGCTCCCGGGCAGGTTCTTACGAGCAGTACTTC. It codes for CASSSRAGSYEQYF.

This clone was detected only a few times. The rearrangement links TRBV2 to TRBJ2-1; TRBD2 agrees at 7 bases. The CDR3 covers 14 residues. CDR1 and CDR2 from the germline V gene are SNHLY and FYNNEI. V shed 7 bases, J shed 3 bases, and the junction held 6 bases outside the gene matches. The CDR3 is CASTGAGVYNEQFF. CDR3 coding DNA: TGTGCCAGCACTGGGGCGGGAGTCTACAATGAGCAGTTCTTC.

This clone came up once. This chain connects TRBV30 to TRBJ1-1; tentatively, D is TRBD1 (5 bases). This CDR3 spans 14 amino acids. Per germline, CDR1 GTSNPN and CDR2 SVGIG (reference sequence). V dropped 4 bases and J dropped 4 bases, with 16 bases sitting between them. In DNA form, the CDR3 reads TGTGCCTGGAATCACGAGACAGTTACCACTGAAGCTTTCTTT. Protein: CAWNHETVTTEAFF. Together with reference TRBV30 and TRBJ1-1, the CDR3 gives the full variable domain: SQTIHQWPATLVQPVGSPLSLECTVEGTSNPNLYWYRQAAGRGLQLLFYSVGIGQISSEVPQNLSASRPQDRQFILSSKKLLLSDSGFYLCAWNHETVTTEAFFGQGTRLTVV.

The chain uses TRBV28 and TRBJ2-5, with a possible D match to TRBD1 (6 bases). The CDR3 is 15 amino acids. Germline CDR1 reads MDHEN; CDR2 reads SYDVKM. The ends were cut back, 2 bases at V and 4 bases at J, with 14 bases in the middle. The CDR3 sequence is CASSLRTGFGETQYF. CDR3 nucleotide sequence: TGTGCCAGCAGTTTAAGAACAGGGTTTGGAGAGACCCAGTACTTC.

Details on this clone: Other DNA variants within this sample encode the same CDR3. The chain uses TRBV6-5 and TRBJ2-7; D is perhaps TRBD1 (5 bases). Per germline, CDR1 MNHEY and CDR2 SVGAGI. V was pared by 6 bases and J by 6 bases, with 9 bases between. The CDR3 spans 11 residues. This CDR3 reads CASSQGSEQYF. The CDR3 DNA follows: TGTGCCAGCAGCCAGGGAAGCGAGCAGTACTTC.

A few counts support this clone. The chain recombines TRBV7-9 with TRBJ2-2, with 9 bases identical to TRBD2. V dropped 3 bases and J dropped 5; count of bases not matched to a gene: 7. The CDR3 is 16 amino acids. The germline V gene has CDR1 SEHNR and CDR2 FQNEAQ (reference sequence). CDR3 protein: CASSFPREGRTGELFF. CDR3 nucleotides: TGTGCCAGCAGCTTCCCGCGGGAGGGACGGACCGGGGAGCTGTTTTTT.

CDR3 residues: CASSQDQRGHEQYF. CDR3 DNA: TGCGCCAGCAGCCAAGATCAAAGGGGCCACGAGCAGTACTTC. The chain joins TRBV4-3 to TRBJ2-7, with a tentative D call TRBD1 (5 bases). Trimming removed 0 bases from V and 5 bases from J, with 11 bases in between. The germline V gene encodes CDR1 LGHNA and CDR2 YSLEER. The CDR3 has 14 amino acids.

CDR3 sequence (DNA): TGTGCCAGCAGCCGACAACTAGCGGGCGTCTTTACCTACAATGAGCAGTTCTTC. Its protein is CASSRQLAGVFTYNEQFF. The J gene is TRBJ2-1, the V gene TRBV14; 9 bases align to TRBD2. In germline, CDR1 is SGHDN, CDR2 FVKESK. J was trimmed by 2 bases and V by 4 bases; bases with no gene match: 12. The CDR3 consists of 18 residues.

This chain connects TRBV6-5 to TRBJ2-3; TRBD2 aligns across 7 bases. With V trimmed by 3 bases and J by 5 bases, 8 bases remained unmatched. The CDR3 consists of 15 residues. CDR1 and CDR2 (germline): MNHEY, SVGAGI. This chain's CDR3 is CASSYEQAGVDTQYF. The CDR3 bases are TGTGCCAGCAGTTATGAACAGGCGGGGGTAGATACGCAGTATTTT.

V gene TRBV19 combines with J gene TRBJ2-2; no clear D. Between the trimmed V and J ends, which lost 3 bases and 0 bases, there was a span of 5 bases. Germline V lookup: CDR1 LNHDA, CDR2 SQIVND (reference sequence). The CDR3 runs to 14 residues. The CDR3, as DNA: TGTGCCAGTAGTATGTTCGCGAACACCGGGGAGCTGTTTTTT. Its protein product is CASSMFANTGELFF.

V usage is TRBV6-1 and J usage is TRBJ1-2; 9 positions match TRBD1. The junction had 8 bases not matched to a gene; V was cut back by 2 bases and J by 7 bases. Germline CDR1 reads MNHNS; CDR2 reads SASEGT. This CDR3 is 15 amino acids long. CDR3 sequence (DNA): TGTGCCAGCAGTGAAAGCGGGACAGGGTTTCGTGGCTACACCTTC. It yields the protein CASSESGTGFRGYTF.

V and J are TRBV13 and TRBJ1-3; D remains unclear. Between the trimmed V and J ends, which lost 8 bases and 2 bases, there was a span of 13 bases. Germline CDR1 reads PRHDT; CDR2 reads FYEKMQ (reference sequence). The length of the CDR3 is 14 residues. The DNA of the CDR3 is TGTGCCAGCCTTCGGTTGGTCGCTGGAAACACCATATATTTT. Encoded protein: CASLRLVAGNTIYF.

The chain employs TRBV25-1 and TRBJ1-4; 7 bases are shared with TRBD1. Germline trimming cut 2 bases from V and 5 bases from J; bases unmatched to any gene: 5. This CDR3 is built from 15 residues. From germline, CDR1 is MGHDK and CDR2 SYGVNS. The CDR3 nucleotides are TGTGCCAGCAGTGAACAGGGCAGGGGGAATGAAAAACTGTTTTTT. Translated: CASSEQGRGNEKLFF.

This chain connects TRBV4-1 to TRBJ2-7, with 9 bases matching TRBD1. J lost 0 bases, V lost 4 bases, and 7 bases had no gene match. Germline CDR1 and CDR2: MGHRA and YSYEKL. There are 16 residues in the CDR3. The CDR3: CASSRLKTGGSYEQYF. The CDR3 DNA reads TGCGCCAGCAGCCGACTAAAGACAGGGGGCTCCTACGAGCAGTACTTC.

This clone appeared once. The CDR3: CASSDGTTNTQYF. The CDR3 nucleotides are TGTGCCAGCAGCGACGGGACTACCAATACGCAGTATTTT. The V call is TRBV5-8, the J call TRBJ2-3; TRBD2 aligns across 7 bases. The CDR3 runs to 13 residues. The V gene's germline CDR1 is SGHTS and CDR2 YDEGEE. The junction had 6 bases not matched to a gene; V was cut back by 4 bases and J by 7 bases.

The V and J genes are TRBV11-3 and TRBJ1-2, with D possibly being TRBD1 (6 bases). Germline V lookup: CDR1 SGHNT, CDR2 YENEEA. V lost 3 bases, J lost 5 bases, and 16 bases lay in between. The CDR3 runs to 15 residues. CDR3: CASSFGQGHGYGYTF. CDR3 in DNA: TGTGCCAGCAGCTTTGGGCAGGGGCACGGATATGGCTACACCTTC.

Only one count was recorded for this clone. The chain recombines TRBV27 with TRBJ2-3; 8 positions agree with TRBD2. The CDR3 covers 18 residues. Trimming removed 7 bases from V and 3 bases from J; junction bases left unmatched: 18. Germline V gene data show CDR1 as MNHEY and CDR2 as SMNVEV (reference sequence). CDR3 amino acids: CASTGAILSGIETDTQYF. The CDR3 DNA reads as TGTGCCAGCACCGGGGCGATCCTTAGCGGGATAGAGACAGATACGCAGTATTTT.

This sequence joins TRBV5-1 and TRBJ2-1, with D possibly called TRBD1 or TRBD2 (5 bases each). CDR1 is SGHRS, CDR2 YFSETQ, per germline. The V end lost 1 base, the J end lost 0 bases, and 11 bases lay between the germline ends. This CDR3 comprises 16 residues. Here the CDR3 reads CASSLIEGPSYNEQFF. DNA for the CDR3: TGCGCCAGCAGCTTGATTGAGGGGCCCTCCTACAATGAGCAGTTCTTC.